One sample yielded the 21 T cell receptor beta chains listed below, sequenced in a study of cytomegalovirus exposure and HLA in healthy donors. Primers: 60 Vbeta forward and 13 Jbeta reverse. The repertoire was sequenced with immunoSEQ multiplex PCR; TCRdb's copy has only in-frame clones and lacks some. The repertoire holds approximately 100,000 clones, with about 80% as singletons. The sequenced sample was PBMCs. The receptor set was obtained from a woman aged 40-49 years in good health and CMV-seropositive.

The chain links TRBV11-3 to TRBJ2-3; 12 positions agree with TRBD2. This CDR3 comprises 15 residues. Germline lookup yields CDR1 SGHNT and CDR2 YENEEA. V shed 4 bases and J 4 bases; nucleotides not matched to a gene: 3. For the CDR3, the DNA is TGTGCCAGCAGCTCGTCTAGCGGGGGGGCAGATACGCAGTATTTT. It yields the protein CASSSSSGGADTQYF.

The chain employs TRBV6-1 and TRBJ1-2; 7 positions agree with TRBD1. The V and J ends lost 7 bases and 2 bases, in that order; junction bases with no gene match: 4. This CDR3 comprises 13 residues. Germline values: CDR1 MNHNS, CDR2 SASEGT. CDR3 protein: CASKEGANYGYTF. The CDR3 DNA follows: TGTGCCAGCAAAGAGGGGGCAAACTATGGCTACACCTTC.

This clone was observed a single time. The chain employs TRBV19 and TRBJ1-2; no clear D gene. Per germline, CDR1 LNHDA and CDR2 SQIVND (reference sequence). The CDR3 totals 12 residues. V dropped 5 bases and J dropped 5 bases, with 9 bases sitting between them. The CDR3, as DNA: TGTGCCAGTAGTGGAGGGCAGTATGGCTACACCTTC. Encoded protein: CASSGGQYGYTF.

Notes on this clone: Its ends do not fully match the called genes, so a read error is possible. Here the CDR3 DNA reads TGTGCCAGCAGCGAAGTCTCCTTTCGGGGGAATCAGCCCCAGCATTTT. Translation gives CASSEVSFRGNQPQHF. V and J are TRBV2 and TRBJ1-5; tentative D call: TRBD1 (5 bases). CDR1 and CDR2 from the germline V gene are SNHLY and FYNNEI. The CDR3 is 16 residues long.

This clone was seen a few times. The chain employs TRBV15 and TRBJ2-7; no firm D call. The CDR3 extends over 16 amino acids. The ends were cut back, 0 bases at V and 2 bases at J, with 14 bases in the middle. Germline-derived CDR1 and CDR2 are LNHNV and YYDKDF (reference sequence). The CDR3, as DNA: TGTGCCACCAGCAGAGATCCTTCAACAAATGCCTACGAGCAGTACTTC. Protein product: CATSRDPSTNAYEQYF. Together with reference TRBV15 and TRBJ2-7, the CDR3 gives the full variable domain: DAMVIQNPRYQVTQFGKPVTLSCSQTLNHNVMYWYQQKSSQAPKLLFHYYDKDFNNEADTPDNFQSRRPNTSFCFLDIRSPGLGDTAMYLCATSRDPSTNAYEQYFGPGTRLTVT.

The rearrangement joins TRBV6-6 to TRBJ1-3, with TRBD1 matching over 7 bases. The CDR3 is 14 amino acids. CDR1 and CDR2 (germline): MNHNY, SVGAGI (reference sequence). J gave up 9 bases and V 5 bases, and 10 bases lay outside the gene matches. CDR3 sequence: CASSRGTALGTIYF. The CDR3 DNA is TGTGCCAGCAGTCGAGGGACAGCCCTGGGCACCATATATTTT.

Only a few counts were recorded for this clone. This chain joins TRBV30 and TRBJ1-1; 7 bases match TRBD1. After removal of 4 bases from V and 7 bases from J, the junction contained 6 bases not matched to a gene. This CDR3 contains 12 residues. The germline CDR1 and CDR2 sequences are GTSNPN and SVGIG (reference sequence). CDR3 DNA sequence: TGTGCCTGGACCATGGGACAGCATGAAGCTTTCTTT. Amino acid sequence: CAWTMGQHEAFF.

The rearrangement joins TRBV30 to TRBJ2-7; a possible D gene is TRBD1 (6 bases). The germline V gene has CDR1 GTSNPN and CDR2 SVGIG (reference sequence). The germline V and J ends were trimmed by 3 bases and 2 bases, with 8 bases remaining between them. The CDR3 loop spans 12 amino acids. In DNA, the CDR3 is TGTGCCTGGAGGGGACAACCCTACGAGCAGTACTTC. This codes for CAWRGQPYEQYF.

The J gene is TRBJ2-7, the V gene TRBV5-1; the match to TRBD2 covers 7 bases. The CDR3 totals 16 residues. Looked up from germline, CDR1 is SGHRS and CDR2 is YFSETQ. V lost 3 bases and J lost 0; bases outside the gene matches: 9. The CDR3 spells CASSYSSGESSYEQYF. The CDR3 coding sequence is TGCGCCAGCAGCTACTCGAGCGGGGAGAGCTCCTACGAGCAGTACTTC.

In DNA form, the CDR3 reads TGTGCCAGCAGCTCGAACACCCAAAATGTGCAGTACTTC. Encoded protein: CASSSNTQNVQYF. The chain combines TRBV5-4 with TRBJ2-7, with D hard to call. Per germline, CDR1 SGHNT and CDR2 YYREEE (reference sequence). The V and J ends lost 3 bases and 9 bases respectively, with 16 bases between them. This CDR3 has 13 amino acids.

The chain's CDR3 is CASSYSVRGMAFF. The CDR3 bases are TGTGCCAGCAGTTACTCAGTCCGGGGAATGGCTTTCTTT. The gene calls are TRBV6-5 and TRBJ1-1, with unresolved D. Germline values: CDR1 MNHEY, CDR2 SVGAGI. V lost 0 bases to trimming and J lost 11 bases, with 13 bases between them. This CDR3 is 13 amino acids long.

The chain combines TRBV5-8 with TRBJ1-5, with 7 bases identical to TRBD1. The CDR3 is 16 amino acids. The germline CDR1 and CDR2 sequences are SGHTS and YDEGEE. Trimming removed 0 bases from V and 0 bases from J; junction bases left unmatched: 3. DNA of the CDR3: TGTGCCAGCAGCTTGGCAGGGGGTAATAGCAATCAGCCCCAGCATTTT. It is translated as CASSLAGGNSNQPQHF.

The CDR3 loop is CASSDGTSVYPQYF. CDR3 bases: TGCGCCAGCAGTGACGGGACTAGCGTTTATCCGCAGTATTTT. The chain carries TRBV10-1 and TRBJ2-3; 10 bases match TRBD2. This CDR3 is built from 14 residues. In germline, CDR1 is WNHNN, CDR2 SYGVQD (reference sequence). V was pared by 3 bases and J by 10 bases, with 7 bases of the junction left unmatched.

The chain has TRBV7-2 and TRBJ1-3; D is undetermined. Germline CDR1 SGHTA, CDR2 FQGNSA. The CDR3 is 15 residues long. Deletions cut 5 bases from V and 3 bases from J, with 14 bases between. The CDR3 DNA is TGTGCCAGCAGCGGAGGTTCCCCGCATGGAAACACCATATATTTT. This sequence encodes CASSGGSPHGNTIYF. The full variable domain, rest sourced from reference TRBV7-2 and TRBJ1-3, is GAGVSQSPSNKVTEKGKDVELRCDPISGHTALYWYRQSLGQGLEFLIYFQGNSAPDKSGLPSDRFSAERTGGSVSTLTIQRTQQEDSAVYLCASSGGSPHGNTIYFGEGSWLTVV.

The chain links TRBV9 to TRBJ2-2; D remains ambiguous. The CDR3 spans 11 residues. Germline CDR1 reads SGDLS; CDR2 reads YYNGEE. V lost 3 bases and J lost 6, with 3 bases in between. CDR3 DNA sequence: TGTGCCAGCAGCGCGGCCGGGGAGCTGTTTTTT. Translation gives CASSAAGELFF.

This sequence joins TRBV5-1 and TRBJ1-2; D remains unclear. The V gene lost 4 bases and the J gene lost 0 bases, with 10 bases spanning the gap. The CDR3 spans 14 residues. The V gene's germline CDR1 is SGHRS and CDR2 YFSETQ. CDR3 in DNA: TGCGCCAGCAGCGGGGAGTTAGCTAACTATGGCTACACCTTC. As protein: CASSGELANYGYTF.

V is TRBV5-1 and J is TRBJ2-7; D not resolved. This CDR3 has 14 residues. Trimming took 1 base from V and 2 from J, leaving 10 bases between them. CDR1 is SGHRS, CDR2 YFSETQ, per germline. The CDR3 coding sequence is TGCGCCAGCAGCTTGTCGTTTCAGGCCTACGAGCAGTACTTC. The encoded protein is CASSLSFQAYEQYF.

This clone was seen just once. The genes are TRBV5-1 and TRBJ2-5; 15 positions agree with TRBD2. Trimming removed 3 bases from V and 5 bases from J; junction bases left unmatched: 8. The CDR3 runs to 17 residues. Germline assignment: CDR1 SGHRS and CDR2 YFSETQ. Here the CDR3 DNA reads TGCGCCAGCAGCTCTGGGACTAGCGGGGGGATGGTGGAGACCCAGTACTTC. This translates into CASSSGTSGGMVETQYF.

This chain links TRBV5-8 with TRBJ2-7; unclear D gene. CDR1 is SGHTS, CDR2 YDEGEE, per germline. V was cut by 0 bases and J by 4 bases, with 8 bases left in between. This CDR3 spans 13 amino acids. For the CDR3, the DNA is TGTGCCAGCAGCTTGGATCAGGTATACGAGCAGTACTTC. Translating gives CASSLDQVYEQYF.

The chain couples TRBV7-2 to TRBJ1-2; 9 bases align to TRBD1. The CDR3 extends over 15 amino acids. The germline V gene encodes CDR1 SGHTA and CDR2 FQGNSA. With 5 bases clipped from V and 7 bases from J, the junction kept 11 bases outside the gene matches. The CDR3 nucleotides read TGTGCCAGCAGCGGCGTGGCCGGGACAGGGACTGGCTACACCTTC. It specifies CASSGVAGTGTGYTF.

This clone has just a few counts. The genes are TRBV7-9 and TRBJ1-1, with D possibly matching TRBD1 (5 bases). Germline V CDR1 and CDR2: SEHNR, FQNEAQ (reference sequence). This CDR3 region has 13 residues. Trimming took off 3 bases at V and 5 bases at J, with 10 bases between the two ends. The CDR3, as DNA: TGTGCCAGCAGCTTTGAGTCAGGGACTGAAGCTTTCTTT. Translation gives CASSFESGTEAFF.